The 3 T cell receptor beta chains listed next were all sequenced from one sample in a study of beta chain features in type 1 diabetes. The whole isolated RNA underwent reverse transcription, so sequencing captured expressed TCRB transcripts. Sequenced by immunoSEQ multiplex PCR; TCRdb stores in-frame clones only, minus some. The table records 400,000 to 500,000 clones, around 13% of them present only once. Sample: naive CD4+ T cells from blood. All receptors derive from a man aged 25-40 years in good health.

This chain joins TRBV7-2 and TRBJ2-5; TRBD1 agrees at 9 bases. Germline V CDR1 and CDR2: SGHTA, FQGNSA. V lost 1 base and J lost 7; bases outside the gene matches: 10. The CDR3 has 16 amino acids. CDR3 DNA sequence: TGTGCCAGCAGCTTAGAGTGGACAGGGGTCCTGGTGACCCAGTACTTC. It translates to CASSLEWTGVLVTQYF. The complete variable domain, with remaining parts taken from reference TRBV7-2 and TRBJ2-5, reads GAGVSQSPSNKVTEKGKDVELRCDPISGHTALYWYRQSLGQGLEFLIYFQGNSAPDKSGLPSDRFSAERTGGSVSTLTIQRTQQEDSAVYLCASSLEWTGVLVTQYFGPGTRLLVL.

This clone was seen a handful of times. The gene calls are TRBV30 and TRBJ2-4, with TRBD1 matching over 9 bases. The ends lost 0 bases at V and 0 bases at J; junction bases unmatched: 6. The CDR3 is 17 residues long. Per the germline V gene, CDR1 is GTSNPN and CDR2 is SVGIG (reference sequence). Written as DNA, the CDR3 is TGTGCCTGGAGTGTACTGGGACAGGGAGTAGCCAAAAACATTCAGTACTTC. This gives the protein CAWSVLGQGVAKNIQYF. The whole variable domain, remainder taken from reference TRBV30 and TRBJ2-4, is SQTIHQWPATLVQPVGSPLSLECTVEGTSNPNLYWYRQAAGRGLQLLFYSVGIGQISSEVPQNLSASRPQDRQFILSSKKLLLSDSGFYLCAWSVLGQGVAKNIQYFGAGTRLSVL.

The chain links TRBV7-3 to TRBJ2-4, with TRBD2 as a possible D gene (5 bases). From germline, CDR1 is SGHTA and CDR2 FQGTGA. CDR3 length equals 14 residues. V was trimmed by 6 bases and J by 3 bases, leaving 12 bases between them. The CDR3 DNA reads TGTGCCAGCAGTCCGGAGGTTGGCAAAAACATTCAGTACTTC. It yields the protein CASSPEVGKNIQYF.